A selection of T cell receptor beta chains follows, all from one sample in a study of blood T cell repertoires in COVID-19. Sequenced by immunoSEQ multiplex PCR; TCRdb stores in-frame clones only, minus some. The table lists around 370,000 clones, over 80% of them singletons, with roughly 6.3% in the top ten. The sequenced material came from peripheral blood. Every receptor here comes from a woman aged 50 to 60 with COVID-19, enrolled during active disease. Each CDR3 is given with its conserved first and last residue. A D gene is named only where the DNA matches it firmly. Not all rows give a size; the values are once, few, many and, for expanded clones, a class.

>TRBJ1-1|TRBV20-1|NA|NA
TGCAGTGCTAGTCCCGCGGGGGCCCTGGGGTACACTGAAGCTTTCTTT
CSASPAGALGYTEAFF
>TRBJ1-2|TRBV30|NA|NA
TGTGCCTGGAGTGTTGTAGGGGCAGGTGGCTACACCTTC
CAWSVVGAGGYTF
>TRBJ2-7|TRBV6-5|NA|NA
TGTGCCAGCAGCAAACGGACAGTTGGCTACGAGCAGTACTTC
CASSKRTVGYEQYF
>TRBJ2-2|TRBV29-1|NA|TRBD2
TGCAGCGTTGGCAGGACTAGCGGAGCTAAGAACACCGGGGAGCTGTTTTTT
CSVGRTSGAKNTGELFF
>TRBJ1-5|TRBV29-1|NA|NA
TGCAGCGTTGTAACAGGGATCTCCCAGCCCCAGCATTTT
CSVVTGISQPQHF
>TRBJ1-1|TRBV4-3|once|TRBD1
TGCGCCAGCAGCCAAGATTGGACAGGGGGCACTGAAGCTTTCTTT
CASSQDWTGGTEAFF
>TRBJ1-4|TRBV27|once|NA
TGTGCCAGCAGTTTAAGAGTTTGGGGGACAAGCGCAACTAATGAAAAACTGTTTTTT
CASSLRVWGTSATNEKLFF
>TRBJ2-3|TRBV7-9|NA|TRBD1
TGTGCCAGCAGCCAAGGGACAGGAACAGATACGCAGTATTTT
CASSQGTGTDTQYF
>TRBJ1-2|TRBV15|NA|NA
TGTGCCACCAGCATCGGGACTAACTATGGCTACACCTTC
CATSIGTNYGYTF
>TRBJ1-2|TRBV2|NA|NA
TGTGCCAGCAGTGAAGATTCGGGGAGAAATGGCTACACCTTC
CASSEDSGRNGYTF
>TRBJ1-1|TRBV3-1/TRBV3-2|NA|NA
TGTGCCAGCAGCCAAGAGCACAGCATAATGAACACTGAAGCTTTCTTT
CASSQEHSIMNTEAFF
>TRBJ1-2|TRBV19|NA|TRBD1
TGTGCCAGTAGTCCGGGGACAGGCCAGCTAAACTATGGCTACACCTTC
CASSPGTGQLNYGYTF